The 21 T cell receptor beta chains listed next were all sequenced from one sample in a study of cytomegalovirus exposure and HLA in healthy donors. Primers included in the PCR were 60 Vbeta and 13 Jbeta primers. Method: immunoSEQ multiplex PCR; TCRdb's copy keeps in-frame clones and lacks some. In the table there are some 120,000 clones, roughly 73% of which are singletons. Sequenced material: PBMCs. Source of these receptors: a woman aged 25 to 39 in good health and CMV-seronegative.

The V and J genes are TRBV5-6 and TRBJ2-2, with TRBD1 matching 8 bases. The length of the CDR3 is 14 residues. V shed 4 bases and J 6 bases; nucleotides not matched to a gene: 5. Per the germline V gene, CDR1 is SGHDT and CDR2 is YYEEEE. The CDR3 region has the DNA TGTGCCAGCAGCCCGGGACAGGTGGCCGGGGAGCTGTTTTTT. Encoded protein: CASSPGQVAGELFF.

V usage is TRBV7-2 and J usage is TRBJ2-1, with D possibly TRBD2 on 6 matching bases. Looked up from germline, CDR1 is SGHTA and CDR2 is FQGNSA. The V and J ends lost 5 bases and 7 bases respectively, with 15 bases between them. This CDR3 is 14 amino acids long. CDR3 sequence: CASSPKGRGNEQFF. In nucleotides, the CDR3 is TGTGCCAGCAGCCCGAAGGGACGGGGGAATGAGCAGTTCTTC.

V usage is TRBV7-6 and J usage is TRBJ2-7, with 9 bases fitting TRBD1. Germline CDR1 SGHVS, CDR2 FNYEAQ. With V trimmed by 5 bases and J by 4 bases, 12 bases remained unmatched. The CDR3 length is 16 residues. The CDR3: CASSQTSGQGTYEQYF. The CDR3 bases are TGTGCCAGCAGCCAAACTTCGGGACAGGGTACTTACGAGCAGTACTTC.

The V and J genes are TRBV6-1 and TRBJ1-2; D perhaps matches TRBD1 (5 bases). Germline CDR1 reads MNHNS; CDR2 reads SASEGT. The CDR3 contains 14 residues. Trimming left V 6 bases short and J 4 bases short, with 15 bases between. This CDR3 is CASRKTAPSYGYTF. CDR3 DNA: TGTGCCAGCAGGAAGACAGCGCCGTCCTATGGCTACACCTTC.

The chain recombines TRBV19 with TRBJ2-1, with 8 bases lining up with TRBD2. This CDR3 spans 16 amino acids. Looked up from germline, CDR1 is LNHDA and CDR2 is SQIVND (reference sequence). The V segment lost 4 bases and the J segment 2 bases; nucleotides outside the gene matches: 7. CDR3 DNA: TGTGCCAGTAGTAGCGGGGGGTCCCACCCCTACAATGAGCAGTTCTTC. It translates to CASSSGGSHPYNEQFF.

The CDR3 spells CAWSVQGPYGYTF. In DNA, the CDR3 is TGTGCCTGGAGTGTACAGGGGCCCTATGGCTACACCTTC. The chain joins TRBV30 to TRBJ1-2; 7 bases align to TRBD1. Trimming removed 0 bases from V and 4 bases from J; junction bases left unmatched: 2. Germline CDR1 reads GTSNPN; CDR2 reads SVGIG (reference sequence). CDR3 length: 13 residues.

This clone was found once. V and J are TRBV10-2 and TRBJ2-7; perhaps TRBD2 as D (6 bases). Trimming removed 4 bases at V and 2 bases at J, with 12 bases between. Germline V gene sequence: CDR1 WSHSY, CDR2 SAAADI. The length of the CDR3 is 14 residues. The CDR3 is CASSGVGGPYEQYF. For the CDR3, the DNA is TGCGCCAGCAGTGGGGTCGGGGGTCCCTACGAGCAGTACTTC.

The V gene is TRBV5-6, the J gene TRBJ1-2; 7 bases are a match to TRBD1. After removal of 2 bases from V and 4 bases from J, the junction contained 5 bases not matched to a gene. The CDR3 totals 14 residues. CDR1 is SGHDT and CDR2 is YYEEEE in the germline V gene. Here the CDR3 DNA reads TGTGCCAGCAGCTTTAGGACAGGACCCTATGGCTACACCTTC. Encoded protein: CASSFRTGPYGYTF. The complete variable domain, with remaining parts taken from reference TRBV5-6 and TRBJ1-2, reads DAGVTQSPTHLIKTRGQQVTLRCSPKSGHDTVSWYQQALGQGPQFIFQYYEEEERQRGNFPDRFSGHQFPNYSSELNVNALLLGDSALYLCASSFRTGPYGYTFGSGTRLTVV.

The CDR3 region has the DNA TGTGCCAGCATTTCTTACCCCGCCCGGGACAAGGGACAGTACGAGCAGTACTTC. It encodes CASISYPARDKGQYEQYF. This rearrangement joins TRBV2 to TRBJ2-7; 7 nucleotides align to TRBD1. Germline CDR1 SNHLY, CDR2 FYNNEI. CDR3 length: 18 residues. J gave up 4 bases and V 7 bases, and 22 bases lay outside the gene matches.

The rearrangement links TRBV7-2 to TRBJ1-1; D not certain. V was cut by 1 base and J by 1 base, with 10 bases left in between. CDR1 and CDR2 from the germline V gene are SGHTA and FQGNSA. The length of the CDR3 is 15 residues. The CDR3 DNA follows: TGTGCCAGCAGCTTAGGCTGGCAGTGGAACACTGAAGCTTTCTTT. Its protein product is CASSLGWQWNTEAFF.

The chain combines TRBV6-5 with TRBJ1-5; no clear D. The CDR3 totals 15 residues. The ends were cut back, 6 bases at V and 0 bases at J, with 12 bases in the middle. CDR1 and CDR2 (germline): MNHEY, SVGAGI. The CDR3 sequence is CASSRKRYSNQPQHF. For the CDR3, the DNA is TGTGCCAGCAGCCGAAAGCGGTATAGCAATCAGCCCCAGCATTTT.

V gene TRBV11-2 combines with J gene TRBJ1-5; TRBD1 might be the D (5 bases). The length of the CDR3 is 13 residues. Between the trimmed V and J ends, which lost 4 bases and 7 bases, there was a span of 11 bases. Germline CDR1 reads SGHAT; CDR2 reads FQNNGV. DNA of the CDR3: TGTGCCAGCAGCTCCCGGAGGGACCAGCCCCAGCATTTT. This gives the protein CASSSRRDQPQHF.

Ten or more counts support this clone. The chain links TRBV4-3 to TRBJ1-1; D gene ambiguous. The CDR3 is 15 amino acids. The V end was cut by 1 base, the J end by 3 bases, with 12 bases between. Germline CDR1 and CDR2: LGHNA and YSLEER. DNA for the CDR3: TGCGCCAGCAGCCAAGTTGGAGGAGAATACACTGAAGCTTTCTTT. Translated, it gives CASSQVGGEYTEAFF.

This clone was detected only a few times. The chain has TRBV5-6 and TRBJ2-3; D might be TRBD1 (5 bases). The CDR3 is made up of 17 amino acids. V was trimmed by 2 bases and J by 7 bases, leaving 23 bases between them. Per the germline V gene, CDR1 is SGHDT and CDR2 is YYEEEE. In DNA form, the CDR3 reads TGTGCCAGCAGCTTCCTAAACCCCGCCCTCAGGGCCAATACGCAGTATTTT. Amino acid sequence: CASSFLNPALRANTQYF. The whole variable domain, remainder taken from reference TRBV5-6 and TRBJ2-3, is DAGVTQSPTHLIKTRGQQVTLRCSPKSGHDTVSWYQQALGQGPQFIFQYYEEEERQRGNFPDRFSGHQFPNYSSELNVNALLLGDSALYLCASSFLNPALRANTQYFGPGTRLTVL.

The rearrangement uses TRBV10-3 and TRBJ1-2; 9 nucleotides match TRBD1. The ends lost 6 bases at V and 7 bases at J; junction bases unmatched: 6. The CDR3 consists of 13 residues. The V gene's germline CDR1 is ENHRY and CDR2 SYGVKD. CDR3 in amino acids: CAIRGTGIAGYTF. CDR3 sequence (DNA): TGTGCCATCAGGGGGACAGGGATCGCTGGCTACACCTTC.

The rearrangement links TRBV10-2 to TRBJ2-1; TRBD2 agrees at 7 bases. J gave up 7 bases and V 3 bases, and 9 bases lay outside the gene matches. The CDR3 length is 15 residues. Germline CDR1 and CDR2: WSHSY and SAAADI. CDR3 coding DNA: TGCGCCAGCAGTGATCGGACTAGATTAGAGAATGAGCAGTTCTTC. It specifies CASSDRTRLENEQFF.

The chain recombines TRBV6-4 with TRBJ2-2; 7 bases agree with TRBD1. V was pared by 6 bases and J by 5 bases, with 9 bases of the junction left unmatched. The CDR3 sequence is 15 residues long. CDR1 is MRHNA and CDR2 is SNTAGT in the germline V gene. CDR3 bases: TGTGCCAGCAGCCGAGGACAGGAAGATACCGGGGAGCTGTTTTTT. Residues: CASSRGQEDTGELFF.

This clone was detected only a few times. This rearrangement joins TRBV30 to TRBJ2-7; no firm D call. Trimming cost V 1 base and J 2 bases, with 6 bases left between them. The CDR3 loop spans 12 amino acids. Germline values: CDR1 GTSNPN, CDR2 SVGIG (reference sequence). The CDR3 DNA reads as TGTGCCTGGAGTGCGACAACCTACGAGCAGTACTTC. It specifies CAWSATTYEQYF.

CDR3 in DNA: TGTGCCAGCAGTTATGGCCCCTGGTGGGGCTACACCTTC. This codes for CASSYGPWWGYTF. J is TRBJ1-2 and V is TRBV6-5; D not certain. In germline, CDR1 is MNHEY, CDR2 SVGAGI. Trimming shortened V by 3 bases and J by 8 bases, and 13 bases separated the two germline ends. CDR3 length equals 13 residues.

Only a few counts were recorded for this clone. The V call is TRBV27, the J call TRBJ1-1; 7 nucleotides match TRBD1. Unmatched junction bases numbered 2, after V lost 7 bases and J lost 0 bases. The CDR3 is made up of 13 amino acids. The germline CDR1 and CDR2 sequences are MNHEY and SMNVEV (reference sequence). The CDR3: CASKGQLNTEAFF. CDR3 nucleotide sequence: TGTGCCAGCAAGGGACAGCTGAACACTGAAGCTTTCTTT.

V usage is TRBV6-4 and J usage is TRBJ1-1, with 7 bases matching TRBD1. Germline lookup yields CDR1 MRHNA and CDR2 SNTAGT. This CDR3 comprises 16 residues. V lost 7 bases and J lost 2; bases outside the gene matches: 13. The CDR3 spells CASNGNRQGSNTEAFF. The DNA for the CDR3 is TGTGCCAGCAACGGGAACCGACAGGGATCAAACACTGAAGCTTTCTTT.